This TCR beta chain was captured in a study of T cells in Graves' hyperthyroidism and ophthalmopathy. Amplified TCR beta CDR3 regions came from RNA transcripts. Primed by the HTBI set, a first-round RT-PCR was run on the TCR CDR3. A single record per CDR3 protein comes from TCRdb applying MiXCR to the multiplex PCR reads. The sample lists 400,000 to 550,000 distinct CDR3 sequences; around 14% were seen once. Deletions cut 0 bases from V and 4 bases from J, with 10 bases between. There are 15 residues in the CDR3. CDR1 is ENHRY and CDR2 is SYGVKD in the germline V gene. V and J are TRBV10-3 and TRBJ1-5; unclear D gene. What was sequenced was blood. The source of this sequence is a young woman with Graves' hyperthyroidism. The CDR3, as DNA: TGTGCCATCAGTGAGTCCCTGGGCCGGAATCAGCCCCAGCATTTT. This codes for CAISESLGRNQPQHF.